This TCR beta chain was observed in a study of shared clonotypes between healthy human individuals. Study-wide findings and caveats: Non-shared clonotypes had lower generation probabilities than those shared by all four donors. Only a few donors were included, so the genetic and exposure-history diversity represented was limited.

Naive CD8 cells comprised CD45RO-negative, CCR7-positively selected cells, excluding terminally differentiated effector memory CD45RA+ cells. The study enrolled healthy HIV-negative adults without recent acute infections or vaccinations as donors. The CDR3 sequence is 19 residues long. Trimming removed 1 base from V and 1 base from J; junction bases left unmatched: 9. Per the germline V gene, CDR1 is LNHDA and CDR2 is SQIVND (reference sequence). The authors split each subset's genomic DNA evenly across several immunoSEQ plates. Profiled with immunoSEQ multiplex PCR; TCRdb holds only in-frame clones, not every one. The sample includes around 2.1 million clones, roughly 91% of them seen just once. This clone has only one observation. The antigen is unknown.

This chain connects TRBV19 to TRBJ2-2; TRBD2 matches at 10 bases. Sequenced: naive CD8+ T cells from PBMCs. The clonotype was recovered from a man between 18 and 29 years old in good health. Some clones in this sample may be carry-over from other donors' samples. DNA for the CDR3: TGTGCCAGTAGTATAGCGTCTAGACTAGCGGGCAAGAACACCGGGGAGCTGTTTTTT. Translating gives CASSIASRLAGKNTGELFF.